This record looks at one T cell receptor beta chain sequence and its context. This sample is drawn from a study of blood T cell repertoires in COVID-19. Study-wide context: Sites across the United States, Italy and Spain contributed samples from acute and convalescent COVID-19.

Trimming removed 1 base at V and 6 bases at J, with 15 bases between. CDR1 is LNHDA and CDR2 is SQIVND in the germline V gene (reference sequence). The CDR3 totals 15 residues. In the authors' workflow: How many nucleated cells were present was estimated from reference gene primer amplification. Some clones are missing from TCRdb's copy, which holds only in-frame ones; the method was immunoSEQ multiplex PCR. For V, J and clone size, that table is used; D and trimming come from the DNA. The repertoire consists of around 52,000 clones, with around 90% occurring once and the leading ten covering approximately 20%.

This clonotype was obtained from a woman older than 75 with COVID-19, enrolled during active disease. The material sequenced was peripheral blood. The chain recombines TRBV19 with TRBJ1-1; D not resolved. CDR3 sequence reads: CASSIGGAGKPEAFF. CDR3 DNA: TGTGCCAGTAGTATAGGGGGAGCCGGGAAGCCTGAAGCTTTCTTT.